This is a list of T cell receptor beta chains from one sample in a study of T-cell reconstitution after alpha-beta-depleted transplantation in children. Via MiXCR, TCRdb re-called the PCR reads, giving one row per CDR3 protein. This table holds 540,000 or so distinct CDR3 sequences, 20% to 25% found once. The source material was PBMCs, mostly from graft donor cells, sampled 360 days after TCRalphabeta/CD19-depleted stem cell transplant. Receptors originate from a boy younger than two who had a stem cell transplant for acute myeloid leukemia, so the T cells may come from the graft donor. Both conserved end residues are trimmed from each CDR3. Clone size is given for some rows only: seen once, a few or many times, or a class if the clone is expanded.

>many|TRBV7-6
ASSSERRVTDTQY
>few|TRBV20-1
SAPRLLHL
>.|TRBV20-1
SASRGRRTNTGELF
>few|TRBV29-1
SAHTGGGPRGTQY
>many|TRBV12-3/TRBV12-4
ASNPGQVVTDTQY
>few|TRBV28
ASSLGGVSTYNEQF
>.|TRBV6-5
ASSQVSYEQY
>many|TRBV7-2
ASSLSGTSAETQY
>many|TRBV28
ASSSDRENTEAF
>.|TRBV7-3
ASSSSGTTTDTQY
>.|TRBV7-2
ASSLAHGFQETQY
>.|TRBV28
ASSPPQGANEKLF
>few|TRBV6-1
ASSRPQAGVSGELF
>few|TRBV20-1
SARVLSGGHPGELF
>.|TRBV11-2
ASSLDPRSTIGTDTQY
>.|TRBV6-5
ASSYQQGFATNEKLF
>few|TRBV12-3/TRBV12-4
ASSSDRGKGKLF
>.|TRBV27
ASSPGGGLHRYTEAF
>.|TRBV12-3/TRBV12-4
ASSSGLANYNEQF
>few|TRBV4-3
ASSQDFELVDNEQF
>.|TRBV4-3
ASSQSRTGELF
>.|TRBV12-3/TRBV12-4
ASSLTDPPQETQY
>.|TRBV20-1
SARRQDNSPLH
>.|TRBV4-2
ASSQDFGRGRTEAF
>many|TRBV5-5
ASSTGTSYRPYNEQF
>.|TRBV4-3
ASSQGETPNEKLF
>many|TRBV5-1
ASSLRPWDVSGTHNEQF
>.|TRBV5-1
ASSLGGQAVGLAF
>.|TRBV7-9
ASSLDQVRVAEAF
>few|TRBV5-1
ASSLRARPLKQYNEQF
>few|TRBV4-2
ASSPTSGGASGGELF
>few|TRBV7-3
ASSLIGGGTDTQY
>many|TRBV4-1
ASSQGVLAKNIQY
>once|TRBV6-5
ASSYLGAGKSEQY
>few|TRBV10-3
AISTGTGVDEQY
>few|TRBV20-1
SASGGVAGVLEETQY
>few|TRBV20-1
SPGGRGTDTQY
>many|TRBV20-1
SASEGGGIFYEQY
>.|TRBV4-2
ASSQEEASRTDTQY
>many|TRBV7-2
ASSRGQGVNTDTQY
>many|TRBV11-3
ASGRDWPTDTQY
>.|TRBV28
ASSSRVGAEAF
>many|TRBV20-1
SAPSRDGGYNEQF
>.|TRBV12-3/TRBV12-4
ASSVGTVRNQPQH
>few|TRBV20-1
SARGQGGLDTEAF